This passage covers 5 T cell receptor beta chains from one sample sequenced in a study of monozygotic twins with cystic fibrosis. TCRdb keeps only in-frame clones here, not all; method: immunoSEQ multiplex PCR. The data contain about 23,000 clones, approximately 97% of them singletons. Sequencing input: blood. The receptors here all came from a girl under 18 with cystic fibrosis.

This rearrangement joins TRBV4-1 to TRBJ2-3; 11 bases line up with TRBD2. The CDR3 length is 18 residues. V lost 0 bases to trimming and J lost 3 bases; unmatched junction nucleotides: 8. Germline V gives CDR1 MGHRA, CDR2 YSYEKL. The CDR3 DNA is TGCGCCAGCAGCCAAGATTGGAGTAGCGGGAGGGAGACAGATACGCAGTATTTT. Translating gives CASSQDWSSGRETDTQYF.

The V call is TRBV9, the J call TRBJ2-1; TRBD2 matches at 7 bases. Trimming cost V 4 bases and J 9 bases; bases outside gene matches: 10. The CDR3 contains 14 residues. Germline CDR1 reads SGDLS; CDR2 reads YYNGEE. CDR3 residues: CASSHGLVSVEQFF. In DNA form, the CDR3 reads TGTGCCAGCAGCCATGGACTAGTATCAGTTGAGCAGTTCTTC. Together with reference TRBV9 and TRBJ2-1, the CDR3 gives the full variable domain: DSGVTQTPKHLITATGQRVTLRCSPRSGDLSVYWYQQSLDQGLQFLIQYYNGEERAKGNILERFSAQQFPDLHSELNLSSLELGDSALYFCASSHGLVSVEQFFGPGTRLTVL.

The V and J genes are TRBV28 and TRBJ2-7; 7 nucleotides line up with TRBD1. This CDR3 has 13 amino acids. After removal of 6 bases from V and 4 bases from J, the junction contained 6 bases not matched to a gene. Per the germline V gene, CDR1 is MDHEN and CDR2 is SYDVKM. Here the CDR3 reads CASSDTGVYEQYF. For the CDR3, the DNA is TGTGCCAGCAGCGATACAGGGGTTTACGAGCAGTACTTC.

The genes are TRBV5-4 and TRBJ2-7, with unresolved D. Germline V lookup: CDR1 SGHNT, CDR2 YYREEE (reference sequence). The V end lost 0 bases, the J end lost 0 bases, and 7 bases lay between the germline ends. The CDR3 extends over 14 amino acids. The CDR3 DNA reads as TGTGCCAGCAGCTTGGATAGGATCTCCTACGAGCAGTACTTC. Its translation is CASSLDRISYEQYF.

The V call is TRBV7-8, the J call TRBJ2-7, with a weak D call TRBD2 (5 bases). CDR3 length: 13 residues. The V end was cut by 5 bases, the J end by 2 bases, with 10 bases between. The germline V gene encodes CDR1 SGHVS and CDR2 FQNEAQ. CDR3 sequence (DNA): TGTGCCAGCAGCCCCCTCGGGACCTACGAGCAGTACTTC. Encoded protein: CASSPLGTYEQYF. The full variable domain, completed using reference TRBV7-8 and TRBJ2-7, is GAGVSQSPRYKVAKRGQDVALRCDPISGHVSLFWYQQALGQGPEFLTYFQNEAQLDKSGLPSDRFFAERPEGSVSTLKIQRTQQEDSAVYLCASSPLGTYEQYFGPGTRLTVT.